These 25 T cell receptor beta chains originate from one sample sequenced in a study of post-analysis software for immune sequencing data. Study-level findings and limits: TRBV segments more frequent in patients than in controls numbered roughly 5 and included TRBV5-6, TRBV5-1 and TRBV20-1.

Included in the TCR beta cDNA libraries were unique molecular identifiers. One entry per CDR3 protein, called by TCRdb with MiXCR from the PCR reads. The sample records 800,000 to 950,000 distinct CDR3 sequences, roughly 50% being singletons. The antigens for these receptors are not known. The sample comprised blood. These receptors came from a girl aged 5-17 years with multiple sclerosis.

The rearrangement uses TRBV5-1 and TRBJ1-1; maybe TRBD1 (6 bases). The CDR3 loop spans 15 amino acids. The V end was cut by 3 bases, the J end by 5 bases, with 17 bases between. Germline CDR1 and CDR2: SGHRS and YFSETQ. The CDR3 nucleotides are TGCGCCAGCAGCTATAAACAGGGCTGGGGGACTGAAGCTTTCTTT. Its protein product is CASSYKQGWGTEAFF.

The CDR3 DNA sequence: TGCGCCAGCAGTTCGGTGGCCGAGCAGTACTTC. It specifies CASSSVAEQYF. The chain combines TRBV5-1 with TRBJ2-1; D remains unclear. The J call may be incorrect, as the DNA end agrees better with TRBJ2-7. The germline V gene encodes CDR1 SGHRS and CDR2 YFSETQ. The CDR3 runs 11 residues.

This rearrangement joins TRBV5-1 to TRBJ2-7, with TRBD1 matching over 7 bases. The CDR3 contains 14 residues. The germline gives CDR1 SGHRS, CDR2 YFSETQ. The V and J ends lost 4 bases and 0 bases, in that order; junction bases with no gene match: 4. The DNA of the CDR3 is TGCGCCAGCAGCCGTCGACAGGGCTCCTACGAGCAGTACTTC. Protein: CASSRRQGSYEQYF.

This clonotype was found a few times. The V and J genes are TRBV7-9 and TRBJ2-7; D gene ambiguous. CDR1 is SEHNR, CDR2 FQNEAQ, per germline (reference sequence). This CDR3 spans 17 amino acids. Trimming removed 5 bases at V and 2 bases at J, with 22 bases between. The CDR3 here is CASSRTGVGRLAYEQYF. The CDR3, as DNA: TGTGCCAGCAGCCGCACTGGGGTGGGTCGATTAGCCTACGAGCAGTACTTC. Complete variable domain (other parts from reference TRBV7-9 and TRBJ2-7): DTGVSQNPRHKITKRGQNVTFRCDPISEHNRLYWYRQTLGQGPEFLTYFQNEAQLEKSRLLSDRFSAERPKGSFSTLEIQRTEQGDSAMYLCASSRTGVGRLAYEQYFGPGTRLTVT.

In DNA, the CDR3 is TGCAGCGTTCGAGCGGGAGGCTACGAGCAGTACTTC. Translation: CSVRAGGYEQYF. The rearrangement links TRBV29-1 to TRBJ2-7; 9 bases line up with TRBD2. Germline V gene data show CDR1 as SQVTM and CDR2 as ANQGSEA. The ends lost 5 bases at V and 3 bases at J; junction bases unmatched: 2. The CDR3 spans 12 residues.

The V and J genes are TRBV7-3 and TRBJ1-4; D remains ambiguous. Per germline, CDR1 SGHTA and CDR2 FQGTGA. This CDR3 spans 15 amino acids. V was shortened by 6 bases and J by 5 bases, with 16 bases between the two germline ends. DNA for the CDR3: TGTGCCAGCAGAAGGATGGGAGAGATCAATGAAAAACTGTTTTTT. Translation gives CASRRMGEINEKLFF.

J is TRBJ2-7 and V is TRBV29-1; D remains unclear. The V gene lost 4 bases and the J gene lost 1 base, with 17 bases spanning the gap. This CDR3 is built from 15 residues. From germline, CDR1 is SQVTM and CDR2 ANQGSEA. The CDR3 DNA is TGCAGCGTTGGTAGTTTGGTCAGCTCGTCCTACGAGCAGTACTTC. Its protein product is CSVGSLVSSSYEQYF.

The CDR3 sequence is CASSVGVRGFQETQYF. The DNA of the CDR3 is TGTGCCAGCAGCGTAGGTGTCAGGGGATTCCAAGAGACCCAGTACTTC. The J gene is TRBJ2-5, the V gene TRBV9; D possibly corresponds to TRBD1 (6 bases). In germline, CDR1 is SGDLS, CDR2 YYNGEE. V lost 0 bases and J 1 base, leaving 13 bases between the germline ends. There are 16 residues in the CDR3.

The V gene is TRBV29-1, the J gene TRBJ2-3, with 8 bases aligning to TRBD2. V trimming: 5 bases; J trimming: 14 bases; junction bases outside the gene matches: 9. The CDR3 has 11 amino acids. Per the germline V gene, CDR1 is SQVTM and CDR2 is ANQGSEA. This CDR3 reads CSVLSGGRLYF. The CDR3 nucleotides are TGCAGCGTTCTTTCGGGGGGGCGACTGTATTTT.

There are many counts of this clonotype. The V gene is TRBV5-1, the J gene TRBJ2-7; D is perhaps TRBD1 (5 bases). The CDR3 is made up of 13 amino acids. Trimming pared 4 bases from V and 1 base from J, leaving 9 bases between. Germline CDR1 SGHRS, CDR2 YFSETQ. The CDR3 sequence is CASSLTGSYEQYF. CDR3 sequence (DNA): TGCGCCAGCAGCCTTACAGGATCCTACGAGCAGTACTTC.

CDR3: CSVGTPKNIQYF. The DNA for the CDR3 is TGCAGCGTTGGGACACCGAAAAACATTCAGTACTTC. This rearrangement joins TRBV29-1 to TRBJ2-4; a weak D match, TRBD1 (5 bases). Trimming shortened V by 4 bases and J by 4 bases, and 8 bases separated the two germline ends. The germline CDR1 and CDR2 sequences are SQVTM and ANQGSEA. CDR3 length: 12 residues.

This clonotype has a handful of counts. The chain employs TRBV29-1 and TRBJ2-5, with 14 bases aligning to TRBD2. The J call is in doubt because the DNA end fits TRBJ2-7 better. Germline CDR1 SQVTM, CDR2 ANQGSEA. The CDR3 is 15 residues long. The CDR3 protein is CSVVGTSGSEGEQYF. CDR3 sequence (DNA): TGCAGCGTTGTGGGGACTAGCGGGAGTGAAGGCGAGCAGTACTTC.

The V gene is TRBV10-3, the J gene TRBJ2-1; weak D call: TRBD2 (6 bases). Germline CDR1 and CDR2: ENHRY and SYGVKD. This CDR3 region has 14 residues. V dropped 6 bases and J dropped 4 bases, with 13 bases sitting between them. DNA of the CDR3: TGTGCCATCAGGGAGGAGGGCCGATACAATGAGCAGTTCTTC. Translating gives CAIREEGRYNEQFF.

V gene TRBV7-3 combines with J gene TRBJ1-2, with TRBD1 matching 7 bases. The CDR3 loop spans 14 amino acids. The J segment lost 4 bases and the V segment lost 5 bases, leaving 7 bases of the junction unmatched. Germline V CDR1 and CDR2: SGHTA, FQGTGA. The chain's CDR3 is CASSPTGKPYGYTF. The CDR3 nucleotides are TGTGCCAGCAGCCCGACAGGGAAACCCTATGGCTACACCTTC.

This clonotype occurred a few times. This chain connects TRBV20-1 to TRBJ2-1; D gene uncertain. Germline CDR1 reads DFQATT; CDR2 reads SNEGSKA (reference sequence). The ends were cut back, 4 bases at V and 2 bases at J, with 12 bases in the middle. The length of the CDR3 is 14 residues. The DNA for the CDR3 is TGCAGTGCTAATCGAAGGGTCACCTACAATGAGCAGTTCTTC. Amino acids: CSANRRVTYNEQFF.

The J gene is TRBJ2-5, the V gene TRBV9; TRBD2 matches at 8 bases. The end of the DNA is better explained by TRBJ2-7, so the J call may be wrong. Germline CDR1 is SGDLS and CDR2 is YYNGEE. The CDR3 runs 19 residues. CDR3 protein: CASSPPSQALAGRGYEQYF. In DNA, the CDR3 is TGTGCCAGCAGCCCCCCATCGCAGGCCCTAGCGGGCCGGGGTTACGAGCAGTACTTC.

This clonotype came up a few times. The CDR3: CASRQDGAEQYF. DNA of the CDR3: TGTGCCAGCAGGCAGGACGGTGCGGAGCAGTACTTC. This chain uses TRBV2 with TRBJ2-1; D unresolved. Matching the DNA end better, TRBJ2-7 makes the J call doubtful. The CDR3 contains 12 residues. Looked up from germline, CDR1 is SNHLY and CDR2 is FYNNEI.

The J gene is TRBJ2-5, the V gene TRBV12-3 or TRBV12-4; no reliable D call. This CDR3 is built from 16 residues. V lost 3 bases and J lost 1, with 15 bases in between. CDR3 nucleotides: TGTGCCAGCAGTTTGTTAGCAGGTTCTGTCCAAGAGACCCAGTACTTC. Amino acids: CASSLLAGSVQETQYF.

The rearrangement joins TRBV5-5 to TRBJ2-1, with TRBD2 matching 13 bases. In germline, CDR1 is SGHKS, CDR2 YYEKEE (reference sequence). There are 16 residues in the CDR3. V shed 4 bases and J 9 bases; nucleotides not matched to a gene: 10. The CDR3: CASSAGTSGATGEQFF. CDR3 nucleotide sequence: TGTGCCAGCAGCGCAGGGACTAGCGGGGCCACAGGTGAGCAGTTCTTC.

This clonotype was recorded a few times. The CDR3 is CASSTGTLGEQYF. The CDR3 DNA follows: TGTGCCAGCTCCACAGGAACCCTAGGCGAGCAGTACTTC. J is TRBJ2-5 and V is TRBV18; D is perhaps TRBD1 (5 bases). With the DNA end fitting TRBJ2-7 better, the J assignment may be wrong. The CDR3 sequence is 13 residues long. Germline lookup yields CDR1 KGHSH and CDR2 LQKENI.

In DNA, the CDR3 is TGTGCCAGCAGTGTGGACCGGGCCCGGGTGAGATCCGAGCAGTACTTC. This codes for CASSVDRARVRSEQYF. This chain joins TRBV27 and TRBJ2-5; D is unresolved. The J call is in doubt because the DNA end fits TRBJ2-7 better. Germline-derived CDR1 and CDR2 are MNHEY and SMNVEV (reference sequence). This CDR3 spans 16 amino acids.

The chain recombines TRBV2 with TRBJ2-4; 8 positions match TRBD2. The DNA end favors TRBJ2-7, so the J call may be wrong. The germline gives CDR1 SNHLY, CDR2 FYNNEI. This CDR3 has 16 amino acids. The CDR3 loop is CASSEGSSGNSYEQYF. The CDR3 bases are TGTGCCAGCAGTGAAGGCAGTAGCGGGAACTCCTACGAGCAGTACTTC.

This chain connects TRBV15 to TRBJ2-1; TRBD2 matches at 9 bases. Per the germline V gene, CDR1 is LNHNV and CDR2 is YYDKDF (reference sequence). The V gene end was trimmed by 5 bases and the J gene end by 6 bases; junction bases not matched to a gene: 5. This CDR3 has 14 amino acids. In DNA, the CDR3 is TGTGCCACCAGCGCGGGACTAGCTAGCAATGAGCAGTTCTTC. Its protein product is CATSAGLASNEQFF.

The chain combines TRBV9 with TRBJ1-2, with unresolved D. The germline CDR1 and CDR2 sequences are SGDLS and YYNGEE. V was shortened by 4 bases and J by 2 bases, with 12 bases between the two germline ends. The CDR3 length is 14 residues. The CDR3 nucleotides are TGTGCCAGCAGCCCGGGAACTCAAAACTATGGCTACACCTTC. Translation: CASSPGTQNYGYTF.

This chain uses TRBV5-1 with TRBJ2-4; 10 nucleotides align to TRBD2. The J call may not be correct, given that the DNA end is closer to TRBJ2-7. Germline values: CDR1 SGHRS, CDR2 YFSETQ. This CDR3 contains 17 residues. CDR3 region: CASSSRRLAGYSYEQYF. The DNA for the CDR3 is TGCGCCAGCAGCTCGCGGAGACTAGCGGGTTACTCCTACGAGCAGTACTTC.